A selection of T cell receptor beta chains follows, all from one sample in a study of control samples from healthy donors and cancer patients. Repertoires were generated with immunoSEQ multiplex PCR, while TCRdb's copy carries only in-frame clones and drops some. The sample lists about 170,000 clones, about 90% occurring once. The sequenced material came from blood. The receptor source for this set is a man under 40 in good health. Both conserved end residues are part of each CDR3. Fields, in order: CDR3 DNA, CDR3 protein, clone size, D gene, V gene, J gene. D genes are given only for firm matches. Some rows have no size entry. The others give once, few or many, or a class for an expanded clone.

TGTGCCAGCAGTTTGACCGGGACTAGCGGGGGGGCTGAGCAGTTCTTC	CASSLTGTSGGAEQFF	-	TRBD2	TRBV27	TRBJ2-1
TGTGCCAGTAGTACTTCGTCCGGGACAGCGAACACCGGGGAGCTGTTTTTT	CASSTSSGTANTGELFF	-	TRBD1	TRBV19	TRBJ2-2
TGTGCCAGCAGCCAAGATGGGGTACTAGGGCAGCCCCAGCATTTT	CASSQDGVLGQPQHF	-	-	TRBV3-1/TRBV3-2	TRBJ1-5
TGCGCCAGCAGCCCCCCCGGGACTAGCGGGGTCAATGAGCAGTTCTTC	CASSPPGTSGVNEQFF	-	TRBD2	TRBV5-1	TRBJ2-1
TGTGCCAGCAACCCCCCAGCGAACACCGGGGAGCTGTTTTTT	CASNPPANTGELFF	few	-	TRBV11-2	TRBJ2-2
TGTGCCAGCATCCCCGTGGAGGGAAGAACAGATACGCAGTATTTT	CASIPVEGRTDTQYF	once	-	TRBV2	TRBJ2-3
TGTGCCAGCAGCCCCGACAGACCCTCCTACGAGCAGTACTTC	CASSPDRPSYEQYF	-	-	TRBV6-2/TRBV6-3	TRBJ2-7
TGTGCCAGCAGCCCCGGGACCTACTTTAATAGCAATCAGCCCCAGCATTTT	CASSPGTYFNSNQPQHF	-	-	TRBV3-1/TRBV3-2	TRBJ1-5
TGTGCCAGCAGTTTCGGACGGATCTCCTACGAGCAGTACTTC	CASSFGRISYEQYF	-	-	TRBV28	TRBJ2-7
TGTGCCAGCAGTTATTCGGTCCCCGGAGACACCTTC	CASSYSVPGDTF	-	-	TRBV6-6	TRBJ1-2
TGTGCCAGCAGTTTATCGGGGGGGGGTCTTAATGAAAAACTGTTTTTT	CASSLSGGGLNEKLFF	-	-	TRBV27	TRBJ1-4
TGTGCCAGCAGCTTAGACCGGGCCCGGAATGAGCAGTTCTTC	CASSLDRARNEQFF	-	-	TRBV7-9	TRBJ2-1
TGTGCCAGCAGTTTTTACAATGAGCAGTTCTTC	CASSFYNEQFF	-	-	TRBV12-3/TRBV12-4	TRBJ2-1